A single T cell receptor (beta chain) is shown here with its context. These data belong to a study of blood T cell repertoires in COVID-19. About the research overall: The samples span acute and convalescent COVID-19 from the United States, Italy and Spain. T cells, B-cell-depleted T cells, or PBMCs supplied cDNA or gDNA.

CDR3 size: 15 residues. Trimming removed 7 bases from V and 0 bases from J, with 16 bases in between. Per germline, CDR1 MNHEY and CDR2 SMNVEV (reference sequence). Sequencing was performed with immunoSEQ multiplex PCR; in TCRdb, only in-frame clones are kept and a portion is missing. The sample records about 320,000 clones, around 89% being singletons. The source of this sequence is a man between 18 and 35 years old who had recovered from COVID-19. The chain has TRBV27 and TRBJ2-7; no definite D call. The specimen sequenced was peripheral blood. CDR3 region: CASMPLTSSSYEQYF. The CDR3 DNA follows: TGTGCCAGCATGCCATTGACAAGCAGCTCCTACGAGCAGTACTTC.